Detailed here is one TCR beta chain. Its antigen is undetermined. The data belong to a study of CD8+CD57+ T cells in acquired aplastic anemia. Study-wide context: Yields of DNA that came from sorted CD4+ and CD8+ cells averaged 3.2 ug. Healthy donor CD4+ samples were sequenced to a depth that averaged roughly 10 million reads. Study-wide points: Sharing between patients and controls was observed for twenty-nine CD8+ CDR3 sequences. The CD8+ Simpson's diversity of patients and controls was not significantly different.

Germline CDR1 LNHNV, CDR2 YYDKDF (reference sequence). CDR3 length equals 13 residues. TCR beta VDJ and CDR3 were profiled, and genomic DNA was the template. TCRdb processed the reads anew with MiXCR; each CDR3 protein has one entry. The sample has a few hundred thousand distinct CDR3 sequences, over 55% seen once. This TCR derives from a human donor in good health. Sequencing input: sorted CD4+, CD8+, or CD8+CD57+ T cells (not recorded which) from PBMCs. The chain has TRBV15 and TRBJ2-5; D is perhaps TRBD2 (5 bases). The tail of the sequence fits TRBJ2-1 better, so the J call may be wrong. CDR3 residues: CATSRVDYGEQFF. DNA of the CDR3: TGTGCCACCAGCAGGGTAGACTACGGTGAGCAGTTCTTC.